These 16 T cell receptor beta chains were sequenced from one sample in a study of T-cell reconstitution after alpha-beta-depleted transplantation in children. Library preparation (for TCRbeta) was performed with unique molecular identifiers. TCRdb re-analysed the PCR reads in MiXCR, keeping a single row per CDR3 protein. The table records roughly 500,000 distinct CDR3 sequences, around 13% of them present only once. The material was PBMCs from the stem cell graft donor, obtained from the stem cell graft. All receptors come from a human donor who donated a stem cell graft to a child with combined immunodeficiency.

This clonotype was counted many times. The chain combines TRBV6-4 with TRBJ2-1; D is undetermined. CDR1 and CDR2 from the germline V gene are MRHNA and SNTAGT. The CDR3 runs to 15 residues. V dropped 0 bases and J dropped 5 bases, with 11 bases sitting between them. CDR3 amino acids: CASSDSTSPNNEQFF. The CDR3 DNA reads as TGTGCCAGCAGTGACTCAACGAGTCCCAACAATGAGCAGTTCTTC.

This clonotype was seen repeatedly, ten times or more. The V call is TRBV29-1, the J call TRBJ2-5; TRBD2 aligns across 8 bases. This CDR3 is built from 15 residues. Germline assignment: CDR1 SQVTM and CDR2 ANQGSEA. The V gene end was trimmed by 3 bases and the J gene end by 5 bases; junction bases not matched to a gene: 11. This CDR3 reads CSVEIQRGHWETQYF. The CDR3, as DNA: TGCAGCGTTGAGATCCAGCGGGGGCATTGGGAGACCCAGTACTTC.

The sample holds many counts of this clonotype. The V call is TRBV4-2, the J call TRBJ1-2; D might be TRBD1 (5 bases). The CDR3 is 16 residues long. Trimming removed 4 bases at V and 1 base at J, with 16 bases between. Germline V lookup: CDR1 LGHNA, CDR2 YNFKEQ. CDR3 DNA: TGTGCCAGCAGCCTACTCACAAGGGGTTTTAACTATGGCTACACCTTC. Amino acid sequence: CASSLLTRGFNYGYTF.

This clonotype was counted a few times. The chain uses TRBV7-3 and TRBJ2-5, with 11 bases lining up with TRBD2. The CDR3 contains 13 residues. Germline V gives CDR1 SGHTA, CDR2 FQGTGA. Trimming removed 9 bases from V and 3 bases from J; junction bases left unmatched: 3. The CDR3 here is CASQLAGEETQYF. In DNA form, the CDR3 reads TGTGCCAGTCAACTAGCGGGGGAAGAGACCCAGTACTTC.

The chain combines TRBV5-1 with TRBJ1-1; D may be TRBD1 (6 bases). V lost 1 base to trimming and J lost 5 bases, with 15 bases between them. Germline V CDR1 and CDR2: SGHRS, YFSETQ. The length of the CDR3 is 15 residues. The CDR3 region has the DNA TGCGCCAGCAGCTTGTTGTCCGGGGGCGGGACTGAAGCTTTCTTT. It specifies CASSLLSGGGTEAFF.

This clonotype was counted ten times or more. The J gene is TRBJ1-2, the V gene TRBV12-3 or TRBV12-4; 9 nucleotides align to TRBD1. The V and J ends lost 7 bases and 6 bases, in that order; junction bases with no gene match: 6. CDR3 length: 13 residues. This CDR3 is CASNSGQGHGYTF. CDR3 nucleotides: TGTGCCAGCAATTCGGGACAGGGACATGGCTACACCTTC.

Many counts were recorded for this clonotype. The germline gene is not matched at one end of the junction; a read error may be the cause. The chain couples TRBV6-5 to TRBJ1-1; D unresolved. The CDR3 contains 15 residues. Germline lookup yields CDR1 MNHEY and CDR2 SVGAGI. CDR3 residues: CASSNSPGGNTEAFF. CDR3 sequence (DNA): TGTGCCAGCAGTAACTCCCCGGGAGGGAACACTGAAGCTTTCTTT.

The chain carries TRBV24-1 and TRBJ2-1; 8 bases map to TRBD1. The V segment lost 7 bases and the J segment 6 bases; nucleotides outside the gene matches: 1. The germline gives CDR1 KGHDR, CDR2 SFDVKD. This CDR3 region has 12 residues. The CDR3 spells CATRDRANEQFF. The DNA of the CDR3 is TGTGCCACCAGGGACAGGGCCAATGAGCAGTTCTTC.

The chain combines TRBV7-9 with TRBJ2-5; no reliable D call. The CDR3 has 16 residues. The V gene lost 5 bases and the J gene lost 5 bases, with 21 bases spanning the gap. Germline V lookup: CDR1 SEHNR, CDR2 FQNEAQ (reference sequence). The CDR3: CASSPLVGQFGETQYF. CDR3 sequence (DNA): TGTGCCAGCAGCCCCCTGGTTGGGCAATTCGGGGAGACCCAGTACTTC.

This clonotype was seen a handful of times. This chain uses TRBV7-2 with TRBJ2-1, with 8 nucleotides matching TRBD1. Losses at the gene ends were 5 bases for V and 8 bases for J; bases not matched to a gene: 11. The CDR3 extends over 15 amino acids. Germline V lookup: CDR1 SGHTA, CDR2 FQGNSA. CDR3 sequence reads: CASSPRTGPMDEQFF. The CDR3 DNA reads TGTGCCAGCAGCCCCCGGACAGGGCCCATGGATGAGCAGTTCTTC. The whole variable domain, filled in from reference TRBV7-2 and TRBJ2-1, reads GAGVSQSPSNKVTEKGKDVELRCDPISGHTALYWYRQSLGQGLEFLIYFQGNSAPDKSGLPSDRFSAERTGGSVSTLTIQRTQQEDSAVYLCASSPRTGPMDEQFFGPGTRLTVL.

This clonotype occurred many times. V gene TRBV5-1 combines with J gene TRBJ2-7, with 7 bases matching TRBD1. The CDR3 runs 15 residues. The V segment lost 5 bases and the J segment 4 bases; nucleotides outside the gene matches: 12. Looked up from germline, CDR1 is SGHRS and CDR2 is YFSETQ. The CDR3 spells CASRGLVQGSYEQYF. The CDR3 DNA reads TGCGCCAGCAGGGGTCTAGTACAGGGGAGTTACGAGCAGTACTTC.

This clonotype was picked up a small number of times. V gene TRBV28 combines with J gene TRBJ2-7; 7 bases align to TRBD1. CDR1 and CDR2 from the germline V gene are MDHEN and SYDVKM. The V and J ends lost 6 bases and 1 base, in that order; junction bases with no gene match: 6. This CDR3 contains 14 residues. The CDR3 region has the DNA TGTGCCAGCAGCTCGGACAGGATGTCCTACGAGCAGTACTTC. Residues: CASSSDRMSYEQYF. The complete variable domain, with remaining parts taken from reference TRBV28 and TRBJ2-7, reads DVKVTQSSRYLVKRTGEKVFLECVQDMDHENMFWYRQDPGLGLRLIYFSYDVKMKEKGDIPEGYSVSREKKERFSLILESASTNQTSMYLCASSSDRMSYEQYFGPGTRLTVT.

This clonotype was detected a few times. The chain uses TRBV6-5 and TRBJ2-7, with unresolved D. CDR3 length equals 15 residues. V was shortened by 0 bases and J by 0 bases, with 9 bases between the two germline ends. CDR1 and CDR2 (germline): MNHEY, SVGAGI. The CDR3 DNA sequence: TGTGCCAGCAGTTACTCCCCAAAAACCTCCTACGAGCAGTACTTC. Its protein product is CASSYSPKTSYEQYF.

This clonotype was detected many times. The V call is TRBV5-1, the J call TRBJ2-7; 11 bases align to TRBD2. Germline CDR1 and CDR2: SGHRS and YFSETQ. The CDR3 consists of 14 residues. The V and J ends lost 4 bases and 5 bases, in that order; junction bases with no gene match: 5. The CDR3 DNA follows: TGCGCCAGCAGCCTTGGGACTAGCGGAAACGAGCAGTACTTC. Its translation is CASSLGTSGNEQYF.

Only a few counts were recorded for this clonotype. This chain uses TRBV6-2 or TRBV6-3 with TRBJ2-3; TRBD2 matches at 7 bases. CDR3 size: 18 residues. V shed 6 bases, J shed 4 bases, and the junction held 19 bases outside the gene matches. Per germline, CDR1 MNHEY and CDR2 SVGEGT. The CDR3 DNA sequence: TGTGCCAGCAGACCCCTGGGATCAGGACTAGGGTCCCCAGATACGCAGTATTTT. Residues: CASRPLGSGLGSPDTQYF.

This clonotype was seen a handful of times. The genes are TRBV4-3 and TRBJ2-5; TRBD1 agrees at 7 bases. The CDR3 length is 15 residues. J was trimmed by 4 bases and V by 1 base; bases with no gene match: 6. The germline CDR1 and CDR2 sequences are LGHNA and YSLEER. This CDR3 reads CASSQGDSVGETQYF. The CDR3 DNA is TGCGCCAGCAGCCAAGGGGACAGTGTCGGAGAGACCCAGTACTTC.